Listed below are T cell receptor beta chains from one sample, sequenced in a study of T cells expressing NK-cell markers. TCRdb re-called the 5' RACE reads and gives one entry per CDR3 protein, without DNA. The sample's table shows about 460,000 distinct CDR3 sequences. Sequencing was performed on blood T cells: a sorted CD56 or NKG2C T cell subset, CD4+ or CD8+ T cells, or bulk PBMC T cells (not recorded which). These receptor sequences come from a woman between 50 and 59 years old in good health. CDR3s include the opening cysteine and the closing phenylalanine or tryptophan.

TRBJ2-3,TRBV12-3/TRBV12-4,CASRPLASSTDTQYF
TRBJ1-2,TRBV7-8,CASSLDDRQLGYTF
TRBJ1-4,TRBV12-3/TRBV12-4,CASSFHLSGEKLFF
TRBJ2-1,TRBV18,CASSPRYRGSYNEQFF
TRBJ2-4,TRBV3-1,CASSSALTGSIQYF
TRBJ2-1,TRBV24-1,CATSDRHRSGSDEQFF
TRBJ2-3,TRBV24-1,CATSDTGLASDTQYF
TRBJ2-3,TRBV15,CATSRDLSGQSNTQYF
TRBJ1-2,TRBV20-1,CSARIPGQGNYGYTF
TRBJ1-5,TRBV7-8,CASSATGSQPQHF
TRBJ2-2,TRBV12-3/TRBV12-4,CASSPRPGDNWELFF
TRBJ2-1,TRBV3-1,CASSQAVVKAEQFF
TRBJ2-7,TRBV5-1,CASRRWSEVSEQYF
TRBJ1-2,TRBV10-2,CASSAWATNYGYTF
TRBJ1-1,TRBV29-1,CSVEGGLAGAFF
TRBJ2-7,TRBV11-3,CASSPGQASIREQYF
TRBJ2-1,TRBV5-1,CASSLFAGTSGRANEQFF
TRBJ2-1,TRBV12-3/TRBV12-4,CASSQPSGRYNEQFF
TRBJ2-2,TRBV4-2,CASRRPQRELGGELFF
TRBJ2-1,TRBV5-1,CASSPKAGSLGDRYNEQFF
TRBJ1-3,TRBV6-1,CAKRGTAVSGNTIYF
TRBJ2-3,TRBV12-3/TRBV12-4,CASSFHRRGLAGGDHGTDTQYF
TRBJ1-3,TRBV6-1,CAAATTMGNTIYF
TRBJ1-5,TRBV20-1,CSARDLQGKEPQHF
TRBJ1-2,TRBV20-1,CSARDPSPALYGYTF
TRBJ2-1,TRBV20-1,CSASGSNYEQFF
TRBJ2-3,TRBV24-1,CATSRGLRTDTQYF
TRBJ2-2,TRBV4-1,CASSQVTTRQDTGELFF
TRBJ2-1,TRBV6-6,CASSSPGGERSYEQFF
TRBJ2-3,TRBV7-2,CASSKNRRGFETDTQYF
TRBJ1-1,TRBV4-2,CASSQRTAEAFF
TRBJ2-1,TRBV5-1,CASSSEAGGSYNEQFF